The next 17 T cell receptor beta chains were all read from a single sample in a study of somatic mutations in cytotoxic T cells in rheumatoid arthritis. Here immunoSEQ multiplex PCR was the method, and the copy in TCRdb shows in-frame clones only, minus some. The sample yields 13,000 to 15,000 clones, 82% seen once. The material sequenced was CD8+ T cells sorted from blood. The receptor set was obtained from an adult with rheumatoid arthritis.

The table lists this clone with a count of one. This sequence joins TRBV27 and TRBJ2-1, with D maybe TRBD2 (6 bases). This CDR3 is built from 15 residues. Trimming left V 3 bases short and J 1 base short, with 10 bases between. From germline, CDR1 is MNHEY and CDR2 SMNVEV (reference sequence). The CDR3 DNA reads TGTGCCAGCAGTTTGACGGCGGGATCCTACAATGAGCAGTTCTTC. Protein sequence: CASSLTAGSYNEQFF.

V usage is TRBV28 and J usage is TRBJ2-1; 8 bases are a match to TRBD2. The J segment lost 7 bases and the V segment lost 2 bases, leaving 7 bases of the junction unmatched. Germline V CDR1 and CDR2: MDHEN, SYDVKM. This CDR3 has 15 residues. CDR3 in DNA: TGTGCCAGCAGTTTAAAAGCGGGAGAGGGAAATGAGCAGTTCTTC. The encoded protein is CASSLKAGEGNEQFF.

The CDR3 spells CASSVGSTSYNEQFF. CDR3 in DNA: TGTGCCAGCAGCGTAGGCTCGACCTCCTACAATGAGCAGTTCTTC. The chain has TRBV9 and TRBJ2-1; D gene unclear. CDR3 size: 15 residues. V was pared by 0 bases and J by 0 bases, with 7 bases between. The V gene's germline CDR1 is SGDLS and CDR2 YYNGEE.

V usage is TRBV2 and J usage is TRBJ1-2, with TRBD1 as a possible D gene (5 bases). V was clipped by 1 base and J by 0 bases, with 9 bases between them. Germline CDR1 and CDR2: SNHLY and FYNNEI. CDR3 length: 15 residues. CDR3 DNA sequence: TGTGCCAGCAGTGAAGTGGGGGGAGCTAACTATGGCTACACCTTC. This gives the protein CASSEVGGANYGYTF.

This chain links TRBV28 with TRBJ1-3; tentative D call: TRBD1 (6 bases). Trimming took off 5 bases at V and 0 bases at J, with 14 bases between the two ends. The CDR3 consists of 16 residues. The germline V gene encodes CDR1 MDHEN and CDR2 SYDVKM. Written as DNA, the CDR3 is TGTGCCAGCAGTCACCGACAGGACCTCTCTGGAAACACCATATATTTT. Its translation is CASSHRQDLSGNTIYF.

This clone occurred once. V is TRBV2 and J is TRBJ2-3, with D unresolved. Per germline, CDR1 SNHLY and CDR2 FYNNEI. The CDR3 is 13 amino acids. V was shortened by 4 bases and J by 1 base, with 6 bases between the two germline ends. CDR3 nucleotide sequence: TGTGCCAGCAGTGGTCGCGGCACAGATACGCAGTATTTT. Its protein product is CASSGRGTDTQYF.

This chain connects TRBV27 to TRBJ1-1; D perhaps matches TRBD1 (5 bases). The CDR3 extends over 14 amino acids. Trimming left V 5 bases short and J 4 bases short, with 14 bases between. Germline CDR1 MNHEY, CDR2 SMNVEV (reference sequence). The CDR3 here is CASSPTGSGTEAFF. The CDR3 coding sequence is TGTGCCAGCAGTCCCACAGGCTCCGGCACTGAAGCTTTCTTT.

In this sample, this clone turned up once. V is TRBV28 and J is TRBJ2-7; 11 bases agree with TRBD2. The CDR3 has 14 amino acids. Germline trimming cut 6 bases from V and 6 bases from J; bases unmatched to any gene: 7. Per the germline V gene, CDR1 is MDHEN and CDR2 is SYDVKM. The CDR3 DNA follows: TGTGCCAGCAGGAAACTAGCGGGAGTCGCCGAGCAGTACTTC. Protein sequence: CASRKLAGVAEQYF.

V usage is TRBV4-2 and J usage is TRBJ1-4; D uncertain. V lost 6 bases, J lost 6 bases, and 5 bases lay in between. In germline, CDR1 is LGHNA, CDR2 YNFKEQ. The CDR3 spans 11 residues. This CDR3 reads CASRRDEKLFF. The CDR3 nucleotides are TGTGCCAGCAGGAGGGATGAAAAACTGTTTTTT.

The V and J genes are TRBV9 and TRBJ1-1; 7 positions agree with TRBD1. The germline gives CDR1 SGDLS, CDR2 YYNGEE. Trimming removed 2 bases from V and 7 bases from J; junction bases left unmatched: 5. This CDR3 spans 13 amino acids. The CDR3 region is CASSVRTGDEAFF. The CDR3 nucleotides are TGTGCCAGCAGCGTCCGGACAGGTGATGAAGCTTTCTTT.

The chain combines TRBV6-1 with TRBJ2-1; tentative D call: TRBD1 (5 bases). The germline CDR1 and CDR2 sequences are MNHNS and SASEGT. The V end lost 6 bases, the J end lost 9 bases, and 15 bases lay between the germline ends. CDR3 length equals 13 residues. This chain's CDR3 is CASREQVSGEQFF. The CDR3, as DNA: TGTGCCAGCAGGGAACAGGTATCGGGTGAGCAGTTCTTC.

The chain is built from TRBV7-8 and TRBJ1-1; 7 nucleotides line up with TRBD1. The CDR3 sequence is 13 residues long. Germline values: CDR1 SGHVS, CDR2 FQNEAQ. V gave up 7 bases and J gave up 5 bases; unmatched junction bases: 7. The CDR3 DNA reads as TGTGCCAGCACACAGGGGAAAAGTACTGAAGCTTTCTTT. Protein: CASTQGKSTEAFF.

CDR3 protein: CASSLAVGVTYEQYF. The CDR3 DNA reads TGTGCCAGCAGCTTAGCCGTCGGCGTTACCTACGAGCAGTACTTC. This rearrangement joins TRBV7-8 to TRBJ2-7; D is unresolved. Germline loops: CDR1 SGHVS, CDR2 FQNEAQ. Deletions cut 0 bases from V and 2 bases from J, with 11 bases between. CDR3 size: 15 residues.

The chain couples TRBV7-2 to TRBJ2-7; D is unclear. V lost 5 bases and J lost 5, with 13 bases in between. There are 13 residues in the CDR3. Germline V gene data show CDR1 as SGHTA and CDR2 as FQGNSA. The CDR3 sequence is CASSPLPVDEQYF. For the CDR3, the DNA is TGTGCCAGCAGCCCCCTCCCGGTGGACGAGCAGTACTTC.

The gene calls are TRBV2 and TRBJ1-2, with a tentative D call TRBD1 (6 bases). V was cut by 6 bases and J by 0 bases, with 17 bases left in between. Germline V gene sequence: CDR1 SNHLY, CDR2 FYNNEI. This CDR3 region has 16 residues. DNA for the CDR3: TGTGCCAGCAGGCGGGCCCCCTGGACAGCTAACTATGGCTACACCTTC. Its translation is CASRRAPWTANYGYTF.

The chain is built from TRBV27 and TRBJ1-2; the D is unclear. V was shortened by 6 bases and J by 4 bases, with 9 bases between the two germline ends. The CDR3 sequence is 12 residues long. Germline V gene data show CDR1 as MNHEY and CDR2 as SMNVEV (reference sequence). The CDR3 DNA reads TGTGCCAGCAGCCGTCTTGGCTATGGCTACACCTTC. Protein: CASSRLGYGYTF.

In this sample, this clone turned up a few times. The rearrangement links TRBV21-1 to TRBJ2-7; TRBD1, the table's D call, lacks a check against the DNA. TRBV21-1 is a pseudogene. This CDR3 spans 14 amino acids. The DNA of the CDR3 is TGTGCCAGCAGCAAAAGAGACACATCCTACGAGCAGTACTTC. It translates to CASSKRDTSYEQYF.